The 17 T cell receptor beta chains in this list originate from one sample, sequenced in a study of T cell responses to AZD1222 COVID-19 vaccine. The data were produced by immunoSEQ multiplex PCR, yet TCRdb's version contains in-frame clones alone and is incomplete. Among over 65,000 clones listed, roughly nine tenths were seen once. The sequencing used peripheral blood, collected on day 0 of AZD1222 vaccination. These receptors were obtained from an adult in good health.

This chain joins TRBV5-1 and TRBJ1-2; 7 nucleotides align to TRBD1. The CDR3 runs 15 residues. J was trimmed by 4 bases and V by 0 bases; bases with no gene match: 6. Germline loops: CDR1 SGHRS, CDR2 YFSETQ. The CDR3 coding sequence is TGCGCCAGCAGCTTGGAGCAGGGGGGATCCTATGGCTACACCTTC. It yields the protein CASSLEQGGSYGYTF.

The V call is TRBV6-5, the J call TRBJ1-4; D gene unclear. The CDR3 consists of 14 residues. V lost 7 bases to trimming and J lost 2 bases, with 11 bases between them. CDR1 is MNHEY and CDR2 is SVGAGI in the germline V gene. CDR3 DNA sequence: TGTGCCAGCAAGAGAACTGGGACTAATGAAAAACTGTTTTTT. Translating gives CASKRTGTNEKLFF.

The genes are TRBV14 and TRBJ2-1, with 7 bases identical to TRBD1. CDR1 is SGHDN, CDR2 FVKESK, per germline. The J segment lost 8 bases and the V segment lost 6 bases, leaving 10 bases of the junction unmatched. CDR3 length: 14 residues. CDR3 loop: CASRRQGVGDEQFF. The CDR3 DNA reads as TGTGCCAGCAGGAGACAGGGCGTAGGCGATGAGCAGTTCTTC. Full variable domain (outside the CDR3, taken from reference TRBV14 and TRBJ2-1): EAGVTQFPSHSVIEKGQTVTLRCDPISGHDNLYWYRRVMGKEIKFLLHFVKESKQDESGMPNNRFLAERTGGTYSTLKVQPAELEDSGVYFCASRRQGVGDEQFFGPGTRLTVL.

V is TRBV5-6 and J is TRBJ2-7, with TRBD1 matching 11 bases. V shed 3 bases and J 2 bases; nucleotides not matched to a gene: 4. The length of the CDR3 is 15 residues. From germline, CDR1 is SGHDT and CDR2 YYEEEE. The CDR3 here is CASSSRTGGPYEQYF. Written as DNA, the CDR3 is TGTGCCAGCAGCTCGCGGACAGGGGGCCCCTACGAGCAGTACTTC.

The J gene is TRBJ1-1, the V gene TRBV19, with unresolved D. V lost 8 bases and J 4 bases, leaving 8 bases between the germline ends. This CDR3 contains 11 residues. The germline CDR1 and CDR2 sequences are LNHDA and SQIVND (reference sequence). The CDR3 coding sequence is TGTGCCAGTGGTGGACTCACTGAAGCTTTCTTT. It is translated as CASGGLTEAFF.

The rearrangement links TRBV6-5 to TRBJ1-1; TRBD1 is a possible D gene (6 bases). V lost 0 bases, J lost 4 bases, and 9 bases lay in between. The CDR3 has 14 residues. Germline V gene sequence: CDR1 MNHEY, CDR2 SVGAGI. CDR3 residues: CASSYSLQGTEAFF. CDR3 in DNA: TGTGCCAGCAGTTACTCTTTACAGGGCACTGAAGCTTTCTTT.

This clone was recorded once. This chain links TRBV5-4 with TRBJ2-1, with 12 positions matching TRBD2. V lost 0 bases and J lost 7; bases outside the gene matches: 8. Germline V gene data show CDR1 as SGHNT and CDR2 as YYREEE (reference sequence). CDR3 size: 17 residues. CDR3 in DNA: TGTGCCAGCAGCTTGGCCGCTCGGACTAGCGGGGCTAATGAGCAGTTCTTC. This encodes CASSLAARTSGANEQFF.

The sample holds one count of this clone. V is TRBV18 and J is TRBJ1-2, with TRBD1 identical over 8 bases. Germline CDR1 and CDR2: KGHSH and LQKENI. With V trimmed by 2 bases and J by 8 bases, 13 bases remained unmatched. There are 16 residues in the CDR3. DNA for the CDR3: TGTGCCAGCTCACCATCCCCCCTCGGCAGGGGGCAAGGCTACACCTTC. Translated, it gives CASSPSPLGRGQGYTF. The full variable domain, with the rest looked up from reference TRBV18 and TRBJ1-2, is NAGVMQNPRHLVRRRGQEARLRCSPMKGHSHVYWYRQLPEEGLKFMVYLQKENIIDESGMPKERFSAEFPKEGPSILRIQQVVRGDSAAYFCASSPSPLGRGQGYTFGSGTRLTVV.

The count of this clone is one. This chain connects TRBV30 to TRBJ1-4, with D possibly matching TRBD1 (6 bases). Germline V lookup: CDR1 GTSNPN, CDR2 SVGIG (reference sequence). V dropped 1 base and J dropped 4 bases, with 10 bases sitting between them. This CDR3 has 14 amino acids. DNA for the CDR3: TGTGCCTGGAGTGGGGGGGCCCTTAATGAAAAACTGTTTTTT. This codes for CAWSGGALNEKLFF.

This chain joins TRBV11-2 and TRBJ1-2, with no clear D. Germline V CDR1 and CDR2: SGHAT, FQNNGV. The CDR3 is 14 amino acids. V was clipped by 5 bases and J by 4 bases, with 14 bases between them. CDR3 protein: CASSSLTESYGYTF. In DNA form, the CDR3 reads TGTGCCAGCAGCAGTCTAACAGAGTCCTATGGCTACACCTTC.

This rearrangement joins TRBV6-2 or TRBV6-3 to TRBJ2-2; D not resolved. Per germline, CDR1 MNHEY and CDR2 SVGEGT. V was clipped by 3 bases and J by 8 bases, with 10 bases between them. The CDR3 is 13 residues long. The CDR3 DNA reads TGTGCCAGCAGTTATGGGTCCCAAGGGGAGCTGTTTTTT. This sequence encodes CASSYGSQGELFF.

The rearrangement uses TRBV7-9 and TRBJ2-2; maybe TRBD1 (6 bases). CDR3 length equals 13 residues. V gave up 5 bases and J gave up 5 bases, with 9 bases separating them. The germline gives CDR1 SEHNR, CDR2 FQNEAQ (reference sequence). Written as DNA, the CDR3 is TGTGCCAGCAGCCCACAGGGTACCGGGGAGCTGTTTTTT. Translating it yields CASSPQGTGELFF.

J is TRBJ2-3 and V is TRBV29-1; weak D call: TRBD1 (6 bases). V was shortened by 5 bases and J by 5 bases, with 14 bases between the two germline ends. The CDR3 is made up of 13 amino acids. CDR1 and CDR2 (germline): SQVTM, ANQGSEA. This CDR3 is CSVQGLAGDTQYF. The CDR3 region has the DNA TGCAGCGTTCAGGGGCTGGCGGGAGATACGCAGTATTTT.

The CDR3 protein is CASSWIAGVGYEQYF. The CDR3 DNA sequence: TGTGCCAGCAGTTGGATAGCGGGAGTCGGCTACGAGCAGTACTTC. The genes are TRBV28 and TRBJ2-7; 9 bases are a match to TRBD2. Germline assignment: CDR1 MDHEN and CDR2 SYDVKM. Trimming cost V 4 bases and J 3 bases; bases outside gene matches: 7. The CDR3 consists of 15 residues.

This chain uses TRBV7-3 with TRBJ2-1; 11 nucleotides line up with TRBD2. The length of the CDR3 is 16 residues. The germline V gene has CDR1 SGHTA and CDR2 FQGTGA. The V and J ends lost 5 bases and 4 bases, in that order; junction bases with no gene match: 7. This CDR3 is CASSLSGGAAYNEQFF. The DNA for the CDR3 is TGTGCCAGCAGCCTTAGCGGGGGGGCGGCGTACAATGAGCAGTTCTTC.

The rearrangement joins TRBV19 to TRBJ2-2; TRBD1 matches at 7 bases. Germline trimming cut 6 bases from V and 5 bases from J; bases unmatched to any gene: 9. This CDR3 contains 15 residues. CDR1 LNHDA and CDR2 SQIVND come from the germline V gene (reference sequence). Here the CDR3 DNA reads TGTGCCAGTAGGACTACAGGGGCGGTTACCGGGGAGCTGTTTTTT. Protein product: CASRTTGAVTGELFF.

This sequence joins TRBV18 and TRBJ2-1; D possibly corresponds to TRBD2 (5 bases). Germline CDR1 reads KGHSH; CDR2 reads LQKENI. This CDR3 contains 15 residues. With 2 bases removed from V and 4 bases from J, the gap between germline ends came to 12 bases. CDR3 DNA sequence: TGTGCCAGCTCACCAGTGGGAGCATCATACAATGAGCAGTTCTTC. Amino acids: CASSPVGASYNEQFF.